This T cell receptor (beta chain) comes out of a study of post-analysis software for immune sequencing data. As regards this clonotype: Its antigen remains unknown.

The study, taken as a whole, reports: In patients, TRBV5-6, TRBV5-1 and TRBV20-1 belonged to roughly five TRBV segments found more frequently than in controls.

The CDR3 length is 17 residues. V dropped 1 base and J dropped 2 bases, with 18 bases sitting between them. Germline loops: CDR1 MNHNS, CDR2 SASEGT. The library was made from cDNA and included unique molecular identifiers. TCRdb processed the PCR reads anew with MiXCR; each CDR3 protein has one entry. The sample records 650,000 to 900,000 distinct CDR3 sequences, roughly 50% being singletons. The chain links TRBV6-1 to TRBJ2-7, with a possible D match to TRBD2 (6 bases). The source of this sequence is a girl aged 5 to 17 with multiple sclerosis. The specimen was blood. The CDR3 bases are TGTGCCAGCAGTGAAGACGGAGGGTTCGGGTTGGCCTACGAGCAGTACTTC. This translates into CASSEDGGFGLAYEQYF.